These 27 T cell receptor beta chains share one sample of origin, sequenced in a study of blood T cell repertoires in COVID-19. Method: immunoSEQ multiplex PCR; TCRdb's copy keeps in-frame clones and lacks some. Of approximately 200,000 clones listed, around 89% were seen once; the top ten hold about 3.3%. The sample comprised PBMCs or T cells enriched from blood (not recorded which). These receptors were taken from a young woman in a cohort exposed to, infected with or recovered from COVID-19 (not recorded which).

V usage is TRBV14 and J usage is TRBJ1-4; TRBD1 might be the D (5 bases). The length of the CDR3 is 14 residues. V was trimmed by 4 bases and J by 7 bases, leaving 13 bases between them. The V gene's germline CDR1 is SGHDN and CDR2 FVKESK. CDR3 residues: CASSPAPGREKLFF. The DNA of the CDR3 is TGTGCCAGCAGCCCCGCTCCAGGGCGTGAAAAACTGTTTTTT.

The V gene is TRBV3-1 (or the pseudogene TRBV3-2), the J gene TRBJ1-2, with 8 bases identical to TRBD1. Germline CDR1 and CDR2: LGHDT and YNNKEL (reference sequence). CDR3 length: 14 residues. Trimming took 4 bases from V and 6 from J; bases not matched to a gene: 7. CDR3 in amino acids: CASSPGQGSHGYTF. The CDR3 nucleotides read TGTGCCAGCAGCCCAGGACAGGGTTCCCATGGCTACACCTTC.

V usage is TRBV2 and J usage is TRBJ2-5; D may be TRBD1 (6 bases). The germline V gene has CDR1 SNHLY and CDR2 FYNNEI. This CDR3 comprises 14 residues. V was shortened by 4 bases and J by 2 bases, with 11 bases between the two germline ends. The CDR3 nucleotides are TGTGCCAGCAGTGTTCAGGGGCTACAAGAGACCCAGTACTTC. It encodes CASSVQGLQETQYF.

V gene TRBV2 combines with J gene TRBJ1-6; TRBD1 matches at 7 bases. The V and J ends lost 5 bases and 7 bases, in that order; junction bases with no gene match: 14. CDR3 length equals 17 residues. Germline assignment: CDR1 SNHLY and CDR2 FYNNEI. The CDR3 DNA is TGTGCCAGCAGTTCCCCTTCAGGGGGAACGTTCAATTCACCCCTCCACTTT. It specifies CASSSPSGGTFNSPLHF.

This rearrangement joins TRBV15 to TRBJ2-1; D may be TRBD2 (5 bases). V lost 3 bases and J 4 bases, leaving 7 bases between the germline ends. The CDR3 consists of 13 residues. The germline CDR1 and CDR2 sequences are LNHNV and YYDKDF (reference sequence). In DNA form, the CDR3 reads TGTGCCACCAGCAGGACGGGATACAATGAGCAGTTCTTC. As protein: CATSRTGYNEQFF.

The V and J genes are TRBV4-2 and TRBJ2-1; the D is unclear. CDR1 is LGHNA and CDR2 is YNFKEQ in the germline V gene. Trimming left V 1 base short and J 6 bases short, with 4 bases between. The CDR3 sequence is 12 residues long. The chain's CDR3 is CASSQALNEQFF. The CDR3 DNA is TGTGCCAGCAGCCAAGCCCTCAATGAGCAGTTCTTC.

The chain uses TRBV2 and TRBJ1-1; 10 bases line up with TRBD1. The CDR3 consists of 16 residues. Germline V gene data show CDR1 as SNHLY and CDR2 as FYNNEI. The V and J ends lost 3 bases and 3 bases, in that order; junction bases with no gene match: 7. The CDR3 DNA sequence: TGTGCCAGCAGTGATCAGACAGGGGGCGCCTACACTGAAGCTTTCTTT. Its translation: CASSDQTGGAYTEAFF. The entire variable domain, with the rest obtained from reference TRBV2 and TRBJ1-1, is as follows: EPEVTQTPSHQVTQMGQEVILRCVPISNHLYFYWYRQILGQKVEFLVSFYNNEISEKSEIFDDQFSVERPDGSNFTLKIRSTKLEDSAMYFCASSDQTGGAYTEAFFGQGTRLTVV.

The genes are TRBV21-1 and TRBJ2-1; the D call in the table, TRBD2, was not verified against the DNA. TRBV21-1 is a known pseudogene. CDR3 size: 18 residues. The CDR3, as DNA: TGTGCCAGCAGCACCTTCCGGCCAGCGGGAGAAACCCTCAATGAGCAGTTCTTC. As protein: CASSTFRPAGETLNEQFF.

V usage is TRBV7-6 and J usage is TRBJ2-2; 12 positions agree with TRBD1. The germline V gene encodes CDR1 SGHVS and CDR2 FNYEAQ. The CDR3 covers 16 residues. V shed 4 bases, J shed 7 bases, and the junction held 7 bases outside the gene matches. The CDR3 nucleotides read TGTGCCAGCAGCTCGGGACAGGGGGCGATAGGCGGGGAGCTGTTTTTT. Its protein product is CASSSGQGAIGGELFF.

CDR3 sequence (DNA): TGTGCCAGCAGCTTAGCGGGAGGCCGCACAGATACGCAGTATTTT. It specifies CASSLAGGRTDTQYF. The chain is built from TRBV5-4 and TRBJ2-3, with 9 bases identical to TRBD2. In germline, CDR1 is SGHNT, CDR2 YYREEE (reference sequence). Losses at the gene ends were 2 bases for V and 1 base for J; bases not matched to a gene: 2. This CDR3 has 15 residues. The full variable domain, with the rest looked up from reference TRBV5-4 and TRBJ2-3, is ETGVTQSPTHLIKTRGQQVTLRCSSQSGHNTVSWYQQALGQGPQFIFQYYREEENGRGNFPPRFSGLQFPNYSSELNVNALELDDSALYLCASSLAGGRTDTQYFGPGTRLTVL.

The chain carries TRBV27 and TRBJ1-1; 10 bases line up with TRBD1. The V gene's germline CDR1 is MNHEY and CDR2 SMNVEV (reference sequence). Trimming took 8 bases from V and 0 from J; bases not matched to a gene: 15. The CDR3 is 18 residues long. The CDR3 DNA sequence: TGTGCCAGCGCGGATAAGGGACAGGGGATTTTCATGAACACTGAAGCTTTCTTT. Translated, it gives CASADKGQGIFMNTEAFF.

The V and J genes are TRBV7-8 and TRBJ1-3; D unclear. Trimming took 3 bases from V and 2 from J, leaving 20 bases between them. The germline CDR1 and CDR2 sequences are SGHVS and FQNEAQ. This CDR3 has 18 residues. CDR3 amino acids: CASSFGRLFVAAGNTIYF. The CDR3 bases are TGTGCCAGCAGCTTTGGCCGGTTGTTCGTGGCGGCTGGAAACACCATATATTTT.

The rearrangement joins TRBV3-1 (or the pseudogene TRBV3-2) to TRBJ2-7; D possibly corresponds to TRBD1 (6 bases). Germline V gives CDR1 LGHDT, CDR2 YNNKEL (reference sequence). The ends were cut back, 1 base at V and 7 bases at J, with 17 bases in the middle. This CDR3 contains 15 residues. The CDR3 DNA sequence: TGTGCCAGCAGCCAAGGTCCTACAGGGTTTCAAGAGCAGTACTTC. Protein product: CASSQGPTGFQEQYF.

V usage is TRBV12-3 or TRBV12-4 and J usage is TRBJ1-2; D remains ambiguous. The CDR3 has 11 amino acids. Trimming took 5 bases from V and 8 from J, leaving 9 bases between them. The CDR3 here is CASSRDRGYTF. The CDR3 DNA reads as TGTGCCAGCAGTCGGGATCGCGGCTACACCTTC.

The V and J genes are TRBV5-5 and TRBJ1-4; D gene ambiguous. Germline V gives CDR1 SGHKS, CDR2 YYEKEE (reference sequence). This CDR3 has 16 residues. The germline V and J ends were trimmed by 0 bases and 2 bases, with 11 bases remaining between them. In DNA, the CDR3 is TGTGCCAGCAGCTTGGGGAGAGGTGGGACTAATGAAAAACTGTTTTTT. The encoded protein is CASSLGRGGTNEKLFF.

The chain is built from TRBV25-1 and TRBJ1-2; the D gene is possibly TRBD1 (5 bases). This CDR3 is 13 amino acids long. From germline, CDR1 is MGHDK and CDR2 SYGVNS. The V gene lost 6 bases and the J gene lost 0 bases, with 8 bases spanning the gap. The CDR3, as DNA: TGTGCCAGCAGCGACAGAGCTAACTATGGCTACACCTTC. Translation: CASSDRANYGYTF.

The chain carries TRBV5-4 and TRBJ1-1; D not certain. The CDR3 contains 16 residues. With 0 bases removed from V and 3 bases from J, the gap between germline ends came to 15 bases. Germline V gene lookup returns CDR1 SGHNT and CDR2 YYREEE (reference sequence). The CDR3 DNA sequence: TGTGCCAGCAGCTTGGCGCCAACCGGAGGATACACTGAAGCTTTCTTT. Its translation is CASSLAPTGGYTEAFF.

V usage is TRBV24-1 and J usage is TRBJ1-2, with a weak D call TRBD1 (6 bases). From germline, CDR1 is KGHDR and CDR2 SFDVKD. The V gene lost 7 bases and the J gene lost 8 bases, with 16 bases spanning the gap. The CDR3 spans 13 residues. DNA of the CDR3: TGTGCCACCAGAAGCCAGACAGGTGGGGGCTACACCTTC. It codes for CATRSQTGGGYTF.

V gene TRBV29-1 combines with J gene TRBJ2-1; D is uncertain. Germline loops: CDR1 SQVTM, CDR2 ANQGSEA. The CDR3 runs 11 residues. The V end lost 7 bases, the J end lost 6 bases, and 10 bases lay between the germline ends. CDR3 amino acids: CSARQTNEQFF. Here the CDR3 DNA reads TGCAGCGCCAGACAAACCAATGAGCAGTTCTTC.

The chain is built from TRBV6-5 and TRBJ2-1, with D tentatively TRBD1 (6 bases). CDR3 length: 15 amino acids. Between the trimmed V and J ends, which lost 6 bases and 0 bases, there was a span of 12 bases. The germline V gene has CDR1 MNHEY and CDR2 SVGAGI. The CDR3 DNA reads TGTGCCAGCAGCCACCCACAGGGCTCCTACAATGAGCAGTTCTTC. Translation: CASSHPQGSYNEQFF.

J is TRBJ1-2 and V is TRBV11-1, with 10 bases that match TRBD1. Trimming removed 5 bases from V and 4 bases from J; junction bases left unmatched: 4. CDR1 and CDR2 (germline): SGHAT, FQDESV (reference sequence). This CDR3 has 14 amino acids. CDR3 sequence: CASSPDRGPYGYTF. Here the CDR3 DNA reads TGTGCCAGCAGCCCTGACAGGGGGCCCTATGGCTACACCTTC.

The chain links TRBV5-6 to TRBJ1-2, with 8 bases lining up with TRBD1. V lost 3 bases and J lost 4; bases outside the gene matches: 20. The germline CDR1 and CDR2 sequences are SGHDT and YYEEEE. The CDR3 covers 19 residues. CDR3 protein: CASSSLGLPGQEAGYGYTF. CDR3 DNA sequence: TGTGCCAGCAGCTCACTTGGTCTTCCGGGACAGGAGGCAGGCTATGGCTACACCTTC.

V gene TRBV6-1 combines with J gene TRBJ2-7, with TRBD1 as a possible D gene (6 bases). The CDR3 is 15 amino acids. Germline lookup yields CDR1 MNHNS and CDR2 SASEGT. V was clipped by 0 bases and J by 1 base, with 10 bases between them. DNA of the CDR3: TGTGCCAGCAGTGAAGCGGAGGACAGTTCCTACGAGCAGTACTTC. It specifies CASSEAEDSSYEQYF.

This sequence joins TRBV3-1 (or the pseudogene TRBV3-2) and TRBJ2-7; TRBD2 matches 7 bases. Germline V gene lookup returns CDR1 LGHDT and CDR2 YNNKEL (reference sequence). Germline trimming cut 3 bases from V and 3 bases from J; bases unmatched to any gene: 5. The CDR3 consists of 14 residues. For the CDR3, the DNA is TGTGCCAGCAGCCAGGGCGGGGGATTCTACGAGCAGTACTTC. Residues: CASSQGGGFYEQYF.

This chain links TRBV5-6 with TRBJ1-5; D is perhaps TRBD1 (5 bases). Germline CDR1 is SGHDT and CDR2 is YYEEEE. Trimming removed 4 bases from V and 6 bases from J, with 14 bases in between. This CDR3 contains 14 residues. The DNA of the CDR3 is TGTGCCAGCAGCGACGGGACTTCTGGTCAGCCCCAGCATTTT. Encoded protein: CASSDGTSGQPQHF.

This chain connects TRBV2 to TRBJ1-6; D is unclear. V lost 4 bases and J lost 6, with 7 bases in between. This CDR3 comprises 13 residues. The V gene's germline CDR1 is SNHLY and CDR2 FYNNEI. Here the CDR3 reads CASSGTRNSPLHF. CDR3 DNA sequence: TGTGCCAGCAGTGGTACACGTAATTCACCCCTCCACTTT.

The chain is built from TRBV6-6 and TRBJ2-7; possible D gene TRBD2, 7 bases. Germline assignment: CDR1 MNHNY and CDR2 SVGAGI (reference sequence). V lost 10 bases and J 7 bases, leaving 26 bases between the germline ends. The CDR3 contains 15 residues. This CDR3 is CATNLGNGGAEEQYF. DNA of the CDR3: TGTGCCACCAACTTGGGGAATGGGGGGGCGGAGGAGCAGTACTTC.